These 3 T cell receptor beta chains came from one sample sequenced in a study of cytomegalovirus exposure and HLA in healthy donors. In the PCR, 60 Vbeta and 13 Jbeta primers were used. The protocol was immunoSEQ multiplex PCR, while the TCRdb copy is restricted to in-frame clones and leaves out a portion. The sample records 160,000 or so clones, less than 90% being singletons. Sample: PBMCs. These TCRs come from a male donor in good health and CMV-seropositive.

A few counts support this clone. Mismatch with germline at one junction end may stem from a read error. J is TRBJ2-1 and V is TRBV7-2, with 9 bases lining up with TRBD2. This CDR3 has 13 residues. Germline-derived CDR1 and CDR2 are SGHTA and FQGNSA. The CDR3, as DNA: TGTGCCAGCAGGGGGACTAGCTACTATGAGCAGTTCTTC. Residues: CASRGTSYYEQFF.

The chain is built from TRBV27 and TRBJ1-1; D is unclear. The CDR3 is made up of 15 amino acids. Trimming removed 5 bases from V and 0 bases from J, with 13 bases in between. Per germline, CDR1 MNHEY and CDR2 SMNVEV (reference sequence). CDR3 region: CASSPSVGLNTEAFF. The CDR3 coding sequence is TGTGCCAGCAGTCCGAGTGTGGGCCTGAACACTGAAGCTTTCTTT.

The rearrangement joins TRBV7-2 to TRBJ1-1; 7 nucleotides agree with TRBD1. V shed 8 bases and J 0 bases; nucleotides not matched to a gene: 9. CDR3 length: 15 residues. The germline V gene has CDR1 SGHTA and CDR2 FQGNSA. The CDR3 region is CASGGGGLMNTEAFF. The CDR3 DNA sequence: TGTGCCAGCGGAGGGGGCGGTTTAATGAACACTGAAGCTTTCTTT.